These T cell receptor beta chains were read from a single sample in a study of blood T cell repertoires in COVID-19. TCRdb's copy holds only in-frame clones and misses some; the assay was immunoSEQ multiplex PCR. This repertoire shows approximately 290,000 clones, 70% to 90% found once; its top ten account for 0.7% to 1%. The specimen sequenced was peripheral blood. The source is a human donor with COVID-19, enrolled during active disease. The donor label of this sample is uncertain. CDR3s include the opening cysteine and the closing phenylalanine or tryptophan. Each record gives: D gene, J gene, CDR3 length, V gene, clone size, CDR3 DNA, CDR3 protein. A D gene is named only where the DNA matches it firmly. Clone size is not always given. Where it is, it says once, few, many or a class for expanded clones.

d_gene: NA
j_gene: TRBJ2-1
len: 16
v_gene: TRBV13
abundance: NA
CDR3nt: TGTGCCAGCAGCTTATACGGGGGAAGGACCTACAATGAGCAGTTCTTC
CDR3aa: CASSLYGGRTYNEQFF

d_gene: TRBD2
j_gene: TRBJ2-7
len: 17
v_gene: TRBV18
abundance: NA
CDR3nt: TGTGCCAGCTCACCACCAGGTGGGTTAGCGGGTCGCTACGAGCAGTACTTC
CDR3aa: CASSPPGGLAGRYEQYF

d_gene: NA
j_gene: TRBJ1-5
len: 16
v_gene: TRBV25-1
abundance: NA
CDR3nt: TGTGCCAGCAGTGAATCAGGCAGGTCTAGCAATCAGCCCCAGCATTTT
CDR3aa: CASSESGRSSNQPQHF

d_gene: NA
j_gene: TRBJ2-5
len: 15
v_gene: TRBV3-1/TRBV3-2
abundance: NA
CDR3nt: TGTGCCAGCAGCCAACCCAGTGCCCTCCAAGAGACCCAGTACTTC
CDR3aa: CASSQPSALQETQYF

d_gene: NA
j_gene: TRBJ1-5
len: 13
v_gene: TRBV5-5
abundance: few
CDR3nt: TGTGCCAGCAGCGCGGGGGCGGTTCAGCCCCAGCATTTT
CDR3aa: CASSAGAVQPQHF

d_gene: NA
j_gene: TRBJ2-1
len: 13
v_gene: TRBV5-4
abundance: NA
CDR3nt: TGTGCCAGCAGCTGGGCGGGCGGGGATGAGCAGTTCTTC
CDR3aa: CASSWAGGDEQFF

d_gene: NA
j_gene: TRBJ1-3
len: 18
v_gene: TRBV4-1
abundance: NA
CDR3nt: TGCGCCAGCAGCCCTAGAATTGGGGCGGGGAACGGTGGAAACACCATATATTTT
CDR3aa: CASSPRIGAGNGGNTIYF

d_gene: TRBD1
j_gene: TRBJ1-4
len: 14
v_gene: TRBV5-4
abundance: once
CDR3nt: TGTGCCAGCCAAAGACAGGGGGTCGGGGAAAAACTGTTTTTT
CDR3aa: CASQRQGVGEKLFF

d_gene: NA
j_gene: TRBJ2-7
len: 14
v_gene: TRBV10-3
abundance: NA
CDR3nt: TGTGCCATCAGTGAGGGAGGAGGGGCCTACGAGCAGTACTTC
CDR3aa: CAISEGGGAYEQYF

d_gene: TRBD1
j_gene: TRBJ2-7
len: 15
v_gene: TRBV28
abundance: NA
CDR3nt: TGTGCCAGCAGTTCTTCCGGGACAGGGACCTACGAGCAGTACTTC
CDR3aa: CASSSSGTGTYEQYF

d_gene: TRBD1
j_gene: TRBJ1-4
len: 15
v_gene: TRBV9
abundance: NA
CDR3nt: TGTGCCAGCAGCGACACAGGGGGATTAAATGGAAAACTGTTTTTT
CDR3aa: CASSDTGGLNGKLFF

d_gene: TRBD2
j_gene: TRBJ2-1
len: 14
v_gene: TRBV11-2
abundance: NA
CDR3nt: TGTGCCAGCAGCTTACTCCTAGCGGGAACTGAGCAGTTCTTC
CDR3aa: CASSLLLAGTEQFF

d_gene: TRBD1
j_gene: TRBJ2-2
len: 15
v_gene: TRBV19
abundance: NA
CDR3nt: TGTGCCAGTAGGGACAGGGGGGTAAGGACCGGGGAGCTGTTTTTT
CDR3aa: CASRDRGVRTGELFF

d_gene: TRBD1
j_gene: TRBJ1-5
len: 13
v_gene: TRBV19
abundance: NA
CDR3nt: TGTGCCAGTAGGGGGACAGGCAATCAGCCCCAGCATTTT
CDR3aa: CASRGTGNQPQHF

d_gene: NA
j_gene: TRBJ1-2
len: 14
v_gene: TRBV3-1/TRBV3-2
abundance: NA
CDR3nt: TGTGCCAGCAGCCGGGAGGACACTCGCGGCGGCTACACCTTC
CDR3aa: CASSREDTRGGYTF

d_gene: TRBD1
j_gene: TRBJ1-4
len: 16
v_gene: TRBV5-1
abundance: once
CDR3nt: TGCGCCAGCAGCTTCACAGGGGGCTTTGATAATGAAAAACTGTTTTTT
CDR3aa: CASSFTGGFDNEKLFF

d_gene: NA
j_gene: TRBJ1-3
len: 11
v_gene: TRBV11-2
abundance: NA
CDR3nt: TGTGCCAGCAGCTCGGGGAACACCATATATTTT
CDR3aa: CASSSGNTIYF

d_gene: NA
j_gene: TRBJ1-1
len: 15
v_gene: TRBV5-1
abundance: NA
CDR3nt: TGCGCCAGCAGCTTGGATTCTCGGTCGAACACTGAAGCTTTCTTT
CDR3aa: CASSLDSRSNTEAFF

d_gene: TRBD1
j_gene: TRBJ1-4
len: 17
v_gene: TRBV14
abundance: NA
CDR3nt: TGTGCCAGCAGCCAAGATCCAAGGAGGGGGCAGGATGAAAAACTGTTTTTT
CDR3aa: CASSQDPRRGQDEKLFF

d_gene: NA
j_gene: TRBJ2-7
len: 12
v_gene: TRBV12-3/TRBV12-4
abundance: few
CDR3nt: TGTGCCAGCAGTTTGACATCGTACGAGCAGTACTTC
CDR3aa: CASSLTSYEQYF

d_gene: TRBD1
j_gene: TRBJ1-4
len: 16
v_gene: TRBV5-6
abundance: NA
CDR3nt: TGTGCCAGCAGCCCGGGATCTGGGACAGGCCTTGAAAAACTGTTTTTT
CDR3aa: CASSPGSGTGLEKLFF

d_gene: NA
j_gene: TRBJ2-7
len: 13
v_gene: TRBV3-1/TRBV3-2
abundance: NA
CDR3nt: TGTGCCAGCAGCCCACGGGGTCCCTACGAGCAGTACTTC
CDR3aa: CASSPRGPYEQYF

d_gene: NA
j_gene: TRBJ1-3
len: 15
v_gene: TRBV6-5
abundance: NA
CDR3nt: TGTGCCACCCGAGGACAGTCTAGTTCTGGAAACACCATATATTTT
CDR3aa: CATRGQSSSGNTIYF

d_gene: TRBD2
j_gene: TRBJ2-1
len: 12
v_gene: TRBV28
abundance: NA
CDR3nt: TGTGCCAGCAGTCGACTAGCGGATGAGCAGTTCTTC
CDR3aa: CASSRLADEQFF

d_gene: NA
j_gene: TRBJ2-3
len: 14
v_gene: TRBV6-5
abundance: NA
CDR3nt: TGTGCCAGCAGTCCAACGGGACAATGGGATACGCAGTATTTT
CDR3aa: CASSPTGQWDTQYF

d_gene: NA
j_gene: TRBJ1-1
len: 14
v_gene: TRBV5-6
abundance: NA
CDR3nt: TGTGCCAGCAGTCCGACGGAGGGGAGCACTGAAGCTTTCTTT
CDR3aa: CASSPTEGSTEAFF

d_gene: TRBD1
j_gene: TRBJ1-1
len: 15
v_gene: TRBV3-1/TRBV3-2
abundance: NA
CDR3nt: TGTGCCAGCAGCATACGGACAGGGGTTAAGGCTGAAGCTTTCTTT
CDR3aa: CASSIRTGVKAEAFF

d_gene: NA
j_gene: TRBJ2-1
len: 14
v_gene: TRBV11-3
abundance: NA
CDR3nt: TGTGCCAGCAGCTTCTCGGGAGCCTTCGATGAGCAGTTCTTC
CDR3aa: CASSFSGAFDEQFF

d_gene: NA
j_gene: TRBJ2-1
len: 13
v_gene: TRBV7-2
abundance: once
CDR3nt: TGTGCCAGCAGCCCACTAGTCTACAATGAGCAGTTCTTC
CDR3aa: CASSPLVYNEQFF

d_gene: NA
j_gene: TRBJ1-3
len: 16
v_gene: TRBV9
abundance: NA
CDR3nt: TGTGCCAGCAGCGCGGGGGGCGGATACTCTGGAAACACCATATATTTT
CDR3aa: CASSAGGGYSGNTIYF

d_gene: NA
j_gene: TRBJ2-3
len: 16
v_gene: TRBV5-1
abundance: NA
CDR3nt: TGCGCCAGCAGCTTGGCCTTCGGGAGTGACACAGATACGCAGTATTTT
CDR3aa: CASSLAFGSDTDTQYF

d_gene: NA
j_gene: TRBJ1-2
len: 12
v_gene: TRBV10-2
abundance: NA
CDR3nt: TGCGCCGGTGGGGAGAATAACTATGGCTACACCTTC
CDR3aa: CAGGENNYGYTF

d_gene: TRBD2
j_gene: TRBJ2-1
len: 15
v_gene: TRBV19
abundance: NA
CDR3nt: TGTGCCAGTAATATACCCGGGACTAGCGTAAATGAGCAGTTCTTC
CDR3aa: CASNIPGTSVNEQFF

d_gene: NA
j_gene: TRBJ1-5
len: 16
v_gene: TRBV28
abundance: NA
CDR3nt: TGTGCCAGCAGTCTACTAGACGGGGATAGCAATCAGCCCCAGCATTTT
CDR3aa: CASSLLDGDSNQPQHF

d_gene: TRBD1
j_gene: TRBJ1-1
len: 13
v_gene: TRBV14
abundance: NA
CDR3nt: TGTGCCAGCTCCGGGACAGGGGACACTGAAGCTTTCTTT
CDR3aa: CASSGTGDTEAFF

d_gene: TRBD1
j_gene: TRBJ1-6
len: 15
v_gene: TRBV19
abundance: NA
CDR3nt: TGTGCCAGTAGTACCGACAGGGTTGATAATTCACCCCTCCACTTT
CDR3aa: CASSTDRVDNSPLHF

d_gene: NA
j_gene: TRBJ2-1
len: 15
v_gene: TRBV3-1/TRBV3-2
abundance: NA
CDR3nt: TGTGCCAGCAGCCAAGCCCCACTAGCTAGCAATGAGCAGTTCTTC
CDR3aa: CASSQAPLASNEQFF

d_gene: NA
j_gene: TRBJ2-6
len: 15
v_gene: TRBV19
abundance: NA
CDR3nt: TGTGCCAGTAGTATAACCGGTTCTGGGGCCAACGTCCTGACTTTC
CDR3aa: CASSITGSGANVLTF

d_gene: NA
j_gene: TRBJ1-2
len: 20
v_gene: TRBV14
abundance: NA
CDR3nt: TGTGCCAGCAGCCAACGGGGAACAGGAGCGGGGATAGGAGCTAACTATGGCTACACCTTC
CDR3aa: CASSQRGTGAGIGANYGYTF

d_gene: TRBD2
j_gene: TRBJ2-1
len: 15
v_gene: TRBV10-3
abundance: NA
CDR3nt: TGTGCCATCAGCAAGGGACTAGCGGGAGACAATGAGCAGTTCTTC
CDR3aa: CAISKGLAGDNEQFF

d_gene: TRBD1
j_gene: TRBJ1-2
len: 14
v_gene: TRBV15
abundance: NA
CDR3nt: TGTGCCACCAGCTGGGACAGGGGGTTCTATGGCTACACCTTC
CDR3aa: CATSWDRGFYGYTF

d_gene: TRBD2
j_gene: TRBJ2-2
len: 15
v_gene: TRBV7-2
abundance: few
CDR3nt: TGTGCCAGCAGCTCCCAATGGGGAGGGGCCGGGGAGCTGTTTTTT
CDR3aa: CASSSQWGGAGELFF

d_gene: TRBD1
j_gene: TRBJ2-7
len: 15
v_gene: TRBV28
abundance: NA
CDR3nt: TGTGCCAGCAGTGTGGACAGGGGCGCTTACTACGAGCAGTACTTC
CDR3aa: CASSVDRGAYYEQYF

d_gene: TRBD2
j_gene: TRBJ2-2
len: 15
v_gene: TRBV7-2
abundance: NA
CDR3nt: TGTGCCAGCAGCTCTAGACTAGCCTACGCCGGGGAGCTGTTTTTT
CDR3aa: CASSSRLAYAGELFF

d_gene: NA
j_gene: TRBJ1-3
len: 14
v_gene: TRBV2
abundance: NA
CDR3nt: TGTGCCAGCAGTGAAAACAGCTCTGGAAACACCATATATTTT
CDR3aa: CASSENSSGNTIYF

d_gene: TRBD1
j_gene: TRBJ2-7
len: 14
v_gene: TRBV2
abundance: NA
CDR3nt: TGTGCCAGTAACCGGGACAGGGGCCCCTACGAGCAGTACTTC
CDR3aa: CASNRDRGPYEQYF

d_gene: TRBD1
j_gene: TRBJ1-5
len: 13
v_gene: TRBV6-5
abundance: once
CDR3nt: TGTGCCAGCAGTTCAGACAGGGATCAGCCCCAGCATTTT
CDR3aa: CASSSDRDQPQHF

d_gene: NA
j_gene: TRBJ1-2
len: 15
v_gene: TRBV6-5
abundance: NA
CDR3nt: TGTGCCAGCAGTTCCGGACAGCAAACCCACTATGACTACACCTTC
CDR3aa: CASSSGQQTHYDYTF

d_gene: NA
j_gene: TRBJ2-2
len: 17
v_gene: TRBV14
abundance: NA
CDR3nt: TGTGCCAGCAGCCAACCCCTTAGTGCCAGGGGCACCGGGGAGCTGTTTTTT
CDR3aa: CASSQPLSARGTGELFF

d_gene: NA
j_gene: TRBJ2-4
len: 15
v_gene: TRBV27
abundance: once
CDR3nt: TGTGCCAGCAGCCCGAGGGTCTTAGCCAAAAACATTCAGTACTTC
CDR3aa: CASSPRVLAKNIQYF

d_gene: NA
j_gene: TRBJ1-6
len: 13
v_gene: TRBV6-5
abundance: NA
CDR3nt: TGTGCCAGCAGTTACCAGGGAAGTTCACCCCTCCACTTT
CDR3aa: CASSYQGSSPLHF

d_gene: NA
j_gene: TRBJ2-7
len: 13
v_gene: TRBV12-3/TRBV12-4
abundance: few
CDR3nt: TGTGCCAGCAGTTCACCGACAGAGTACGAGCAGTACTTC
CDR3aa: CASSSPTEYEQYF

d_gene: NA
j_gene: TRBJ1-3
len: 15
v_gene: TRBV21-1
abundance: NA
CDR3nt: TGTGCCAGCAGCTCCCGGGACATCTCTGGAAACACCATATATTTT
CDR3aa: CASSSRDISGNTIYF

d_gene: TRBD1
j_gene: TRBJ1-5
len: 14
v_gene: TRBV7-2
abundance: NA
CDR3nt: TGTGCCAGCAGCTTGGACCGGGACAGGCAGCCCCAGCATTTT
CDR3aa: CASSLDRDRQPQHF

d_gene: TRBD1
j_gene: TRBJ1-1
len: 15
v_gene: TRBV10-3
abundance: NA
CDR3nt: TGTGCCATCAGTGAGTCGAGGACAGGGGGCACTGAAGCTTTCTTT
CDR3aa: CAISESRTGGTEAFF

d_gene: TRBD1
j_gene: TRBJ1-1
len: 14
v_gene: TRBV12-5
abundance: NA
CDR3nt: TGTGCTAGTGGTTTGGGCCCAGGGGGCACTGAAGCTTTCTTT
CDR3aa: CASGLGPGGTEAFF